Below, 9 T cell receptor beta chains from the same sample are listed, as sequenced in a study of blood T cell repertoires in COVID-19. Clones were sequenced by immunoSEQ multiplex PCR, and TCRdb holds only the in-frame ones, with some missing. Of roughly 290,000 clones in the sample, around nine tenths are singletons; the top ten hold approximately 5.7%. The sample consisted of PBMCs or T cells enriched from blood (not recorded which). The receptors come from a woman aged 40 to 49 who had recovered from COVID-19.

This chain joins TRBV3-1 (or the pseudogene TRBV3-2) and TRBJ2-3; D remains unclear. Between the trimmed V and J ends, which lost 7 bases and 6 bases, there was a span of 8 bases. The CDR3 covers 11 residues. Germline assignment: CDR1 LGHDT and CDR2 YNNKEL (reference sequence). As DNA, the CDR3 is TGTGCCAGCACCCTGGGCGATACGCAGTATTTT. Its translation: CASTLGDTQYF.

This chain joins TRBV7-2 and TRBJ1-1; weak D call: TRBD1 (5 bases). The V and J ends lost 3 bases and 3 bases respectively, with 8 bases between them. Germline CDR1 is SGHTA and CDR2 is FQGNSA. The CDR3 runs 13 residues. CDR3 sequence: CASSFDSYTEAFF. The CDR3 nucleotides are TGTGCCAGCAGCTTTGACAGCTACACTGAAGCTTTCTTT.

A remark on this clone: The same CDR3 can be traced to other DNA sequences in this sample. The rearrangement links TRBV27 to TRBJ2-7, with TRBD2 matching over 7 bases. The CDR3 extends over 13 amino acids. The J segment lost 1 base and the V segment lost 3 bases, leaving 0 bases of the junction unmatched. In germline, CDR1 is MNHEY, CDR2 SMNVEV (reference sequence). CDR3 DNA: TGTGCCAGCAGTTTGCGGGGGTCCTACGAGCAGTACTTC. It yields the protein CASSLRGSYEQYF.

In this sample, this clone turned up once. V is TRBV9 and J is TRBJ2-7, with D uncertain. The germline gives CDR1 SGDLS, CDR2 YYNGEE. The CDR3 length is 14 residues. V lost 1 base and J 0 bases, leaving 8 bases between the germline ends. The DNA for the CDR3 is TGTGCCAGCAGCGTAACCTCCTACTCCTACGAGCAGTACTTC. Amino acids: CASSVTSYSYEQYF. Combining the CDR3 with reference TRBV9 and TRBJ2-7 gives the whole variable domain DSGVTQTPKHLITATGQRVTLRCSPRSGDLSVYWYQQSLDQGLQFLIQYYNGEERAKGNILERFSAQQFPDLHSELNLSSLELGDSALYFCASSVTSYSYEQYFGPGTRLTVT.

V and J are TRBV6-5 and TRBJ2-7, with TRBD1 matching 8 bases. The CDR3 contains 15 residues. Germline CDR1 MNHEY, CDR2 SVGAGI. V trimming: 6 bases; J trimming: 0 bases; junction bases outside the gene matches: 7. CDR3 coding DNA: TGTGCCAGCAGCCCCCGGACAGGGAGCTCCTACGAGCAGTACTTC. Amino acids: CASSPRTGSSYEQYF.

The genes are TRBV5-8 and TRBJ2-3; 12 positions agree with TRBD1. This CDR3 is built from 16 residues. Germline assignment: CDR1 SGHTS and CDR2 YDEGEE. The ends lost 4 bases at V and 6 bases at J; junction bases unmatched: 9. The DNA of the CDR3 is TGTGCCAGCAGCGGGACCGGGACAGGGGGCCTGGATACGCAGTATTTT. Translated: CASSGTGTGGLDTQYF.

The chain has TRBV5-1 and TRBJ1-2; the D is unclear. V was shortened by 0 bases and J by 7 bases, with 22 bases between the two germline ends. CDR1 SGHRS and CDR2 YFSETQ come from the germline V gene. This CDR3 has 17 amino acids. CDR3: CASSLGNSGRTGSGYTF. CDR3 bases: TGCGCCAGCAGCTTGGGTAATAGCGGGCGGACCGGATCTGGCTACACCTTC. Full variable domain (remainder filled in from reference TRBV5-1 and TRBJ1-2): KAGVTQTPRYLIKTRGQQVTLSCSPISGHRSVSWYQQTPGQGLQFLFEYFSETQRNKGNFPGRFSGRQFSNSRSEMNVSTLELGDSALYLCASSLGNSGRTGSGYTFGSGTRLTVV.

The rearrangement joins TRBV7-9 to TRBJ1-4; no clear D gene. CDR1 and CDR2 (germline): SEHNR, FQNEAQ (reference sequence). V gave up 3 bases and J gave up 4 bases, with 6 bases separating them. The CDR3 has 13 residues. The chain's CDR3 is CASSFGGNEKLFF. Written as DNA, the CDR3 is TGTGCCAGCAGCTTCGGCGGTAATGAAAAACTGTTTTTT.

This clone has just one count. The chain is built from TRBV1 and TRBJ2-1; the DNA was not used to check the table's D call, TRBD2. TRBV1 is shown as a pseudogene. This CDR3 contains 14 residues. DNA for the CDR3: TGCACCAGCAGCCAAGAGCGGGAGATCTATGAGCAGTTCTTC. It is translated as CTSSQEREIYEQFF.